This TCR beta chain was recovered during a study of cytomegalovirus exposure and HLA in healthy donors. Turning to the study itself: The same platform was used for the 110 or so validation repertoires and the roughly 680 first-cohort repertoires, a later analysis reported. Points from the study as a whole: Reportedly, diagnosis of cytomegalovirus status by the classifier showed high specificity and sensitivity.

Worth noting for this clone: The antigen is undetermined.

Repertoires were generated with immunoSEQ multiplex PCR, while TCRdb's copy carries only in-frame clones and drops some. The sample consists of about 220,000 clones, 80% to 95% of them appearing once. The V and J ends lost 11 bases and 4 bases, in that order; junction bases with no gene match: 12. Germline CDR1 ENHRY, CDR2 SYGVKD. The CDR3 contains 14 residues. The chain carries TRBV10-3 and TRBJ2-7; TRBD1 matches at 9 bases. Sample: PBMCs. The source of this sequence is a woman younger than 30 in good health and CMV-seronegative. The CDR3 region is CASPSRDRVYEQYF. The CDR3 coding sequence is TGTGCCTCGCCATCCCGGGACAGGGTATACGAGCAGTACTTC.